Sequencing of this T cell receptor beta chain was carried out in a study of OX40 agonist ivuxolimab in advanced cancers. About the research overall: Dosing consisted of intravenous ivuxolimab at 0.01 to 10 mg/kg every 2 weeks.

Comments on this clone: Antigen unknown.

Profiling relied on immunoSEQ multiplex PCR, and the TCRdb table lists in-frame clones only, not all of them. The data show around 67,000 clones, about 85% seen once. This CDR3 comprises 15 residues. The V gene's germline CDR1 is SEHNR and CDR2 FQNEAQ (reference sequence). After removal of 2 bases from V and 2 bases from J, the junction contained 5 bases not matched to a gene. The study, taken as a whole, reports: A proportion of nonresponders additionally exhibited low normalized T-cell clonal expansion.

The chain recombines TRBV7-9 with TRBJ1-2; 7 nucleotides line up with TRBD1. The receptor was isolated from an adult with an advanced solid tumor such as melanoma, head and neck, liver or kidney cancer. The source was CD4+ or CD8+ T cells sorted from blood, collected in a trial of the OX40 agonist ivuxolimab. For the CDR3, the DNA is TGTGCCAGCAGCTTATCCGGACAGGACAACTATGGCTACACCTTC. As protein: CASSLSGQDNYGYTF.